These T cell receptor beta chains were read from a single sample in a study of cytomegalovirus exposure and HLA in healthy donors. Sequencing was performed with immunoSEQ multiplex PCR; in TCRdb, only in-frame clones are kept and a portion is missing. The table includes around 130,000 clones, 65% to 90% detected once. Material: PBMCs. Receptors were obtained from a man aged 25-45 years in good health and CMV-seronegative. Both conserved end residues are part of each CDR3. Fields, in order: D gene, V gene, CDR3 length, clone size, J gene, CDR3 protein, CDR3 DNA. The D gene is left open where the match is weak. Part of the rows lack a size; the others show once, few, many or a class for expanded clones.

D gene: NA; V gene: TRBV2; CDR3 length: 13; clone size: NA; J gene: TRBJ2-5; CDR3 protein: CASRPWTEETQYF; CDR3 DNA: TGTGCCAGCAGGCCCTGGACAGAAGAGACCCAGTACTTC
D gene: NA; V gene: TRBV9; CDR3 length: 15; clone size: NA; J gene: TRBJ1-3; CDR3 protein: CASSSRVNSGNTIYF; CDR3 DNA: TGTGCCAGCAGCTCCAGGGTGAACTCTGGAAACACCATATATTTT
D gene: NA; V gene: TRBV4-3; CDR3 length: 15; clone size: NA; J gene: TRBJ1-1; CDR3 protein: CASSQESKGYTEAFF; CDR3 DNA: TGCGCCAGCAGCCAAGAAAGTAAGGGGTACACTGAAGCTTTCTTT
D gene: NA; V gene: TRBV30; CDR3 length: 13; clone size: NA; J gene: TRBJ2-2; CDR3 protein: CAGGRTNTGELFF; CDR3 DNA: TGTGCCGGGGGGAGAACGAACACCGGGGAGCTGTTTTTT
D gene: TRBD1; V gene: TRBV15; CDR3 length: 14; clone size: NA; J gene: TRBJ2-2; CDR3 protein: CATSRARGHGELFF; CDR3 DNA: TGTGCCACCAGCAGAGCCAGGGGGCACGGGGAGCTGTTTTTT
D gene: TRBD1; V gene: TRBV18; CDR3 length: 15; clone size: NA; J gene: TRBJ2-7; CDR3 protein: CASSPPGQGSYEQYF; CDR3 DNA: TGTGCCAGCTCACCACCAGGACAGGGGTCCTACGAGCAGTACTTC
D gene: TRBD1; V gene: TRBV29-1; CDR3 length: 12; clone size: NA; J gene: TRBJ2-7; CDR3 protein: CSVVGQSYEQYF; CDR3 DNA: TGCAGCGTTGTGGGACAGTCCTACGAGCAGTACTTC
D gene: NA; V gene: TRBV30; CDR3 length: 15; clone size: NA; J gene: TRBJ1-2; CDR3 protein: CAWSVRGPLHYGYTF; CDR3 DNA: TGTGCCTGGAGTGTACGGGGTCCACTGCACTATGGCTACACCTTC
D gene: NA; V gene: TRBV2; CDR3 length: 15; clone size: NA; J gene: TRBJ2-2; CDR3 protein: CASSPKTPNTGELFF; CDR3 DNA: TGTGCCAGCAGTCCGAAGACACCGAACACCGGGGAGCTGTTTTTT
D gene: NA; V gene: TRBV14; CDR3 length: 15; clone size: NA; J gene: TRBJ2-3; CDR3 protein: CASSHLTGRGNTQYF; CDR3 DNA: TGTGCCAGCAGCCATTTAACGGGACGCGGGAATACGCAGTATTTT
D gene: NA; V gene: TRBV7-8; CDR3 length: 15; clone size: NA; J gene: TRBJ1-5; CDR3 protein: CASSSSGVSNQPQHF; CDR3 DNA: TGTGCCAGCAGCTCCTCAGGGGTTAGCAATCAGCCCCAGCATTTT
D gene: TRBD1; V gene: TRBV2; CDR3 length: 13; clone size: NA; J gene: TRBJ1-1; CDR3 protein: CASMGQPNTEAFF; CDR3 DNA: TGTGCCAGCATGGGACAGCCGAACACTGAAGCTTTCTTT
D gene: NA; V gene: TRBV9; CDR3 length: 15; clone size: NA; J gene: TRBJ2-2; CDR3 protein: CASTISGAPTGELFF; CDR3 DNA: TGTGCCAGCACCATCTCAGGGGCTCCGACCGGGGAGCTGTTTTTT
D gene: NA; V gene: TRBV30; CDR3 length: 13; clone size: NA; J gene: TRBJ1-1; CDR3 protein: CAWTLQGNTEAFF; CDR3 DNA: TGTGCCTGGACCCTCCAGGGGAACACTGAAGCTTTCTTT
D gene: NA; V gene: TRBV16; CDR3 length: 15; clone size: NA; J gene: TRBJ1-1; CDR3 protein: CASSQFHIRNTEAFF; CDR3 DNA: TGTGCCAGCAGCCAATTCCACATACGGAACACTGAAGCTTTCTTT
D gene: NA; V gene: TRBV19; CDR3 length: 14; clone size: NA; J gene: TRBJ1-1; CDR3 protein: CASSGQRRGTEAFF; CDR3 DNA: TGTGCCAGTAGTGGACAGCGGCGGGGGACTGAAGCTTTCTTT
D gene: NA; V gene: TRBV19; CDR3 length: 16; clone size: NA; J gene: TRBJ1-2; CDR3 protein: CASSIAGRGPSYGYTF; CDR3 DNA: TGTGCCAGTAGTATTGCGGGACGGGGCCCCAGCTATGGCTACACCTTC
D gene: NA; V gene: TRBV28; CDR3 length: 12; clone size: NA; J gene: TRBJ2-5; CDR3 protein: CASSLYAETQYF; CDR3 DNA: TGTGCCAGCAGTTTATACGCGGAGACCCAGTACTTC
D gene: TRBD2; V gene: TRBV6-1; CDR3 length: 15; clone size: NA; J gene: TRBJ2-5; CDR3 protein: CASSDAGLAEETQYF; CDR3 DNA: TGTGCCAGCAGTGATGCGGGACTAGCGGAAGAGACCCAGTACTTC
D gene: NA; V gene: TRBV12-5; CDR3 length: 14; clone size: NA; J gene: TRBJ2-3; CDR3 protein: CASGRGTLTDTQYF; CDR3 DNA: TGTGCTAGTGGCCGCGGGACCCTCACAGATACGCAGTATTTT
D gene: TRBD2; V gene: TRBV7-6; CDR3 length: 15; clone size: few; J gene: TRBJ2-2; CDR3 protein: CASSLSGGYTGELFF; CDR3 DNA: TGTGCCAGCAGCCTAAGCGGGGGATACACCGGGGAGCTGTTTTTT
D gene: TRBD2; V gene: TRBV6-4; CDR3 length: 14; clone size: medium-sized; J gene: TRBJ2-3; CDR3 protein: CASSDAGGTDTQYF; CDR3 DNA: TGTGCCAGCAGTGACGCGGGGGGCACAGATACGCAGTATTTT
D gene: NA; V gene: TRBV9; CDR3 length: 14; clone size: NA; J gene: TRBJ1-1; CDR3 protein: CASSVRPREKEAFF; CDR3 DNA: TGTGCCAGCAGCGTCAGACCTCGGGAAAAAGAAGCTTTCTTT
D gene: TRBD1; V gene: TRBV7-9; CDR3 length: 15; clone size: NA; J gene: TRBJ2-1; CDR3 protein: CASSLATGVLSEQFF; CDR3 DNA: TGTGCCAGCAGCTTAGCGACAGGGGTATTGAGTGAGCAGTTCTTC
D gene: NA; V gene: TRBV28; CDR3 length: 13; clone size: NA; J gene: TRBJ2-7; CDR3 protein: CASSLEGSYEQYF; CDR3 DNA: TGTGCCAGCAGTTTGGAGGGCTCCTACGAGCAGTACTTC
D gene: NA; V gene: TRBV18; CDR3 length: 15; clone size: NA; J gene: TRBJ1-1; CDR3 protein: CASSPWDNENTEAFF; CDR3 DNA: TGTGCCAGCTCACCCTGGGACAACGAAAACACTGAAGCTTTCTTT
D gene: TRBD1; V gene: TRBV7-9; CDR3 length: 16; clone size: NA; J gene: TRBJ2-6; CDR3 protein: CASSLGQGAGANVLTF; CDR3 DNA: TGTGCCAGCAGCTTAGGACAGGGGGCTGGGGCCAACGTCCTGACTTTC
D gene: NA; V gene: TRBV4-3; CDR3 length: 16; clone size: once; J gene: TRBJ1-3; CDR3 protein: CASSQDPTASGNTIYF; CDR3 DNA: TGCGCCAGCAGCCAAGATCCGACAGCCTCTGGGAACACCATATATTTT
D gene: NA; V gene: TRBV15; CDR3 length: 12; clone size: NA; J gene: TRBJ1-4; CDR3 protein: CATSGTGEKLFF; CDR3 DNA: TGTGCCACCAGTGGAACGGGTGAAAAACTGTTTTTT
D gene: NA; V gene: TRBV29-1; CDR3 length: 17; clone size: NA; J gene: TRBJ1-2; CDR3 protein: CSVVSRSSRPRSYGYTF; CDR3 DNA: TGCAGCGTTGTATCTCGGTCATCCAGGCCTCGATCCTATGGCTACACCTTC
D gene: NA; V gene: TRBV23-1; CDR3 length: 14; clone size: once; J gene: TRBJ1-3; CDR3 protein: CANPLIRSGNTIYF; CDR3 DNA: TGCGCCAACCCCCTAATAAGATCTGGAAACACCATATATTTT
D gene: NA; V gene: TRBV10-1; CDR3 length: 15; clone size: once; J gene: TRBJ1-1; CDR3 protein: CASSELAGKNTEAFF; CDR3 DNA: TGCGCCAGCAGTGAATTGGCAGGGAAGAACACTGAAGCTTTCTTT
D gene: NA; V gene: TRBV20-1; CDR3 length: 11; clone size: few; J gene: TRBJ1-1; CDR3 protein: CSWRGGTEAFF; CDR3 DNA: TGCAGTTGGAGGGGAGGGACTGAAGCTTTCTTT
D gene: NA; V gene: TRBV6-5; CDR3 length: 14; clone size: NA; J gene: TRBJ2-4; CDR3 protein: CASSDLRGANIQYF; CDR3 DNA: TGTGCCAGCAGTGATCTACGCGGGGCCAACATTCAGTACTTC
D gene: TRBD2; V gene: TRBV7-8; CDR3 length: 16; clone size: NA; J gene: TRBJ2-1; CDR3 protein: CASIMGGTTSYNEQFF; CDR3 DNA: TGTGCCAGCATCATGGGGGGGACTACGTCCTACAATGAGCAGTTCTTC
D gene: TRBD1; V gene: TRBV5-1; CDR3 length: 15; clone size: NA; J gene: TRBJ2-7; CDR3 protein: CASSLGDRSSYEQYF; CDR3 DNA: TGCGCCAGCAGCTTGGGGGACAGGTCCTCCTACGAGCAGTACTTC
D gene: NA; V gene: TRBV18; CDR3 length: 15; clone size: once; J gene: TRBJ1-2; CDR3 protein: CASSPSRGPDYGYTF; CDR3 DNA: TGTGCCAGCTCACCTTCAAGGGGCCCGGACTATGGCTACACCTTC
D gene: NA; V gene: TRBV10-3; CDR3 length: 13; clone size: once; J gene: TRBJ1-1; CDR3 protein: CAISELTFGEAFF; CDR3 DNA: TGTGCCATCAGTGAATTGACATTTGGTGAAGCTTTCTTT
D gene: NA; V gene: TRBV7-9; CDR3 length: 14; clone size: NA; J gene: TRBJ1-6; CDR3 protein: CASSLDGGPVSLHF; CDR3 DNA: TGTGCCAGCAGCTTAGATGGAGGGCCCGTTTCCCTCCACTTT
D gene: NA; V gene: TRBV21-1; CDR3 length: 17; clone size: NA; J gene: TRBJ2-3; CDR3 protein: CASSLRTGDSSTDTQYF; CDR3 DNA: TGTGCCAGCAGCCTAAGGACGGGGGATAGCAGCACAGATACGCAGTATTTT
D gene: NA; V gene: TRBV28; CDR3 length: 13; clone size: NA; J gene: TRBJ2-7; CDR3 protein: CASSRHRDMEQYF; CDR3 DNA: TGTGCCAGCAGTAGACACAGGGATATGGAGCAGTACTTC
D gene: NA; V gene: TRBV7-9; CDR3 length: 16; clone size: NA; J gene: TRBJ2-7; CDR3 protein: CSSSFMEGAIQDEQYF; CDR3 DNA: TGTTCCAGCAGCTTTATGGAGGGGGCCATCCAGGACGAGCAGTACTTC
D gene: TRBD1; V gene: TRBV5-6; CDR3 length: 15; clone size: once; J gene: TRBJ2-1; CDR3 protein: CASSLPGQGVNEQFF; CDR3 DNA: TGTGCCAGCAGTCTCCCGGGACAGGGCGTTAATGAGCAGTTCTTC
D gene: NA; V gene: TRBV9; CDR3 length: 15; clone size: NA; J gene: TRBJ2-3; CDR3 protein: CASSVQFLSTDTQYF; CDR3 DNA: TGTGCCAGCAGCGTTCAGTTCCTTAGCACAGATACGCAGTATTTT
D gene: TRBD1; V gene: TRBV6-5; CDR3 length: 16; clone size: NA; J gene: TRBJ1-2; CDR3 protein: CASSYSKTGGIDGYTF; CDR3 DNA: TGTGCCAGCAGTTACTCCAAGACAGGGGGCATCGATGGCTACACCTTC
D gene: NA; V gene: TRBV28; CDR3 length: 18; clone size: NA; J gene: TRBJ1-2; CDR3 protein: CASSFSPGGPGEGEGYTF; CDR3 DNA: TGTGCCAGCAGTTTCTCCCCCGGAGGTCCAGGAGAGGGGGAAGGCTACACCTTC
D gene: NA; V gene: TRBV5-4; CDR3 length: 14; clone size: NA; J gene: TRBJ2-1; CDR3 protein: CASSPAGQIEEQFF; CDR3 DNA: TGTGCCAGCAGCCCAGCTGGACAGATCGAGGAGCAGTTCTTC
D gene: NA; V gene: TRBV5-1; CDR3 length: 15; clone size: few; J gene: TRBJ2-5; CDR3 protein: CASSLAVLSGETQYF; CDR3 DNA: TGCGCCAGCAGCTTGGCGGTACTTTCGGGGGAGACCCAGTACTTC
D gene: TRBD1; V gene: TRBV18; CDR3 length: 16; clone size: NA; J gene: TRBJ1-2; CDR3 protein: CASSLQTGANSYGYTF; CDR3 DNA: TGTGCCAGCTCACTTCAGACAGGGGCAAACTCCTATGGCTACACCTTC
D gene: TRBD1; V gene: TRBV5-1; CDR3 length: 14; clone size: NA; J gene: TRBJ1-4; CDR3 protein: CASRQGADNEKLFF; CDR3 DNA: TGCGCCAGCAGGCAGGGGGCAGATAATGAAAAACTGTTTTTT
D gene: NA; V gene: TRBV18; CDR3 length: 14; clone size: NA; J gene: TRBJ2-5; CDR3 protein: CASSDRPGKETQYF; CDR3 DNA: TGTGCCAGCTCAGATCGGCCGGGAAAGGAGACCCAGTACTTC
D gene: NA; V gene: TRBV2; CDR3 length: 11; clone size: once; J gene: TRBJ2-5; CDR3 protein: CASSLEETQYF; CDR3 DNA: TGTGCCAGCAGTCTAGAAGAGACCCAGTACTTC
D gene: NA; V gene: TRBV18; CDR3 length: 14; clone size: NA; J gene: TRBJ1-1; CDR3 protein: CASSPSDRKFEAFF; CDR3 DNA: TGTGCCAGCTCACCATCGGACAGAAAATTTGAAGCTTTCTTT